This TCR beta chain was captured by sequencing in a study of STAT5B mutations in CD4+ large granular lymphocyte leukemia. The survey-level immunoSEQ assay was used. Here immunoSEQ multiplex PCR was the method, and the copy in TCRdb shows in-frame clones only, minus some. This table holds some 21,000 clones, just over 70% found once. The germline V gene encodes CDR1 MNHEY and CDR2 SVGAGI. Trimming pared 0 bases from V and 2 bases from J, leaving 11 bases between. The CDR3 spans 15 residues. The J gene is TRBJ2-7, the V gene TRBV6-5, with a possible D match to TRBD1 (5 bases). Sequenced material: CD4+ T cells from blood buffy coats. The sequence derives from a human donor in good health. The DNA of the CDR3 is TGTGCCAGCAGTTACTCACAGGCCCGCGCCTACGAGCAGTACTTC. This translates into CASSYSQARAYEQYF.